The present T cell receptor beta chain was sequenced within a study of blood T cell repertoires in COVID-19. As originally analysed: It was from reference gene primer amplification that nucleated cell counts were estimated. TCRdb's copy holds only in-frame clones and misses some; the assay was immunoSEQ multiplex PCR. V, J and clone size derive from that table, while D and trimming were established from the DNA sequence. The table includes about 120,000 clones, over 75% detected once. Trimming pared 0 bases from V and 2 bases from J, leaving 11 bases between. Per the germline V gene, CDR1 is GTSNPN and CDR2 is SVGIG (reference sequence). The CDR3 covers 15 residues.

Sequencing was performed on peripheral blood. This receptor was obtained from a human donor with active COVID-19. The donor label of this sample is uncertain. The chain recombines TRBV30 with TRBJ1-3, with D possibly TRBD1 on 5 matching bases. CDR3 region: CAWSVWEGAGNTIYF. CDR3 sequence (DNA): TGTGCCTGGAGTGTGTGGGAAGGGGCTGGAAACACCATATATTTT.